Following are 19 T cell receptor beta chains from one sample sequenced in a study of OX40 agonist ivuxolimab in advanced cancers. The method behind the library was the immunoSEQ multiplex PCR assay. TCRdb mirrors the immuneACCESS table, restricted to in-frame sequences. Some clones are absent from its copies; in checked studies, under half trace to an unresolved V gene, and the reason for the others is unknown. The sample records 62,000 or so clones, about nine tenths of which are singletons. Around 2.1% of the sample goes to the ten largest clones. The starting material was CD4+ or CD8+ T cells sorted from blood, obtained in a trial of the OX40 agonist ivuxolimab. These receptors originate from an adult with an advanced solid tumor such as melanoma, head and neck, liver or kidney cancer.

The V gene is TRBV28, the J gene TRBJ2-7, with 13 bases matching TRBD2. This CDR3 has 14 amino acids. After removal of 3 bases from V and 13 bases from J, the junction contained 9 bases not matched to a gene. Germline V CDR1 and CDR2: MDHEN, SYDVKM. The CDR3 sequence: CASSLGTSGMGRYF. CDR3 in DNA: TGTGCCAGCAGTTTGGGGACTAGCGGGATGGGGCGATACTTC.

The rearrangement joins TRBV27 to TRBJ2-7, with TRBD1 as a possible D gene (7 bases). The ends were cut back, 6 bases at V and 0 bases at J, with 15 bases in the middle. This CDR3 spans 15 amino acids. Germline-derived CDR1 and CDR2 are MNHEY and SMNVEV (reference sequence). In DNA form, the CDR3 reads TGTGCCAGCAGGGTGACAGGGACTCTCTCCTACGAGCAGTACTTC. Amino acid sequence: CASRVTGTLSYEQYF.

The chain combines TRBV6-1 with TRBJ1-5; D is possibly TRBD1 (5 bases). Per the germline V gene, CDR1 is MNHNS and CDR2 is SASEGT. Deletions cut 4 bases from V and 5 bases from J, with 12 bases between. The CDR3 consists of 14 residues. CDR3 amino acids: CASSGTSVYQPQHF. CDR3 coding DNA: TGTGCCAGCAGTGGGACATCGGTTTATCAGCCCCAGCATTTT.

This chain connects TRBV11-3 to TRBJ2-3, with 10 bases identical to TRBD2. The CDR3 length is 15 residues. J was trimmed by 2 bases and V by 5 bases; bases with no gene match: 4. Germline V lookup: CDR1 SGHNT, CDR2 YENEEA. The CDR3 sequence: CASSLAGALTDTQYF. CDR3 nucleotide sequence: TGTGCCAGCAGCCTAGCGGGGGCCCTCACAGATACGCAGTATTTT. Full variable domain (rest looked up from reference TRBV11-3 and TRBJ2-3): EAGVVQSPRYKIIEKKQPVAFWCNPISGHNTLYWYLQNLGQGPELLIRYENEEAVDDSQLPKDRFSAERLKGVDSTLKIQPAELGDSAVYLCASSLAGALTDTQYFGPGTRLTVL.

CDR3 residues: CASSEGSGGYEQYF. CDR3 DNA sequence: TGTGCCAGCAGTGAAGGGTCGGGGGGCTACGAGCAGTACTTC. This chain joins TRBV6-1 and TRBJ2-7; 7 bases match TRBD2. Unmatched junction bases numbered 3, after V lost 1 base and J lost 3 bases. Germline CDR1 is MNHNS and CDR2 is SASEGT. The CDR3 loop spans 14 amino acids.

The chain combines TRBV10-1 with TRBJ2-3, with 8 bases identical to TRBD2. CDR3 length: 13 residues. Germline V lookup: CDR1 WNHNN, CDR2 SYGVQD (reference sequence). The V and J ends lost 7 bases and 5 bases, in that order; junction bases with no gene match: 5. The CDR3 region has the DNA TGCGCCAGCACGGGGCTAGCGGGAGATACGCAGTATTTT. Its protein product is CASTGLAGDTQYF.

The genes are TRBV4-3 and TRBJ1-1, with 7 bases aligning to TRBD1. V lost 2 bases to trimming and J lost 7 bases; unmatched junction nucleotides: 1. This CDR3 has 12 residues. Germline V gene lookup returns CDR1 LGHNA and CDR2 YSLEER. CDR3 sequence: CASSQRDSEAFF. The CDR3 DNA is TGCGCCAGCAGCCAACGGGACAGTGAAGCTTTCTTT.

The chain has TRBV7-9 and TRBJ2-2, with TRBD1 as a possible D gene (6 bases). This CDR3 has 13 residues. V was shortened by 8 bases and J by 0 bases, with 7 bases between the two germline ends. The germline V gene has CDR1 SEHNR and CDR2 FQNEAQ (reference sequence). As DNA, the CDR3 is TGTGCCAGCGGGACATCGAACACCGGGGAGCTGTTTTTT. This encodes CASGTSNTGELFF.

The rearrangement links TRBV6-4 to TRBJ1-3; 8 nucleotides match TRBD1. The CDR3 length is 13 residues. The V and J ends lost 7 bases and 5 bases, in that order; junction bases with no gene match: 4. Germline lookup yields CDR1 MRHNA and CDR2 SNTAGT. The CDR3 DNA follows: TGTGCCAGCAAACAGGGGGGCAGAAACACCATATATTTT. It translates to CASKQGGRNTIYF.

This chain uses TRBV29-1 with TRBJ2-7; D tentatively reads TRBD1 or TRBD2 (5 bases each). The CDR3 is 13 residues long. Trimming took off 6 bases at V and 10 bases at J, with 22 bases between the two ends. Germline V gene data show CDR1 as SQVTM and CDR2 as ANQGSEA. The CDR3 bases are TGCAGCGTCTTTCCGGGACCGTCTACGGAACAGTACTTC. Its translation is CSVFPGPSTEQYF.

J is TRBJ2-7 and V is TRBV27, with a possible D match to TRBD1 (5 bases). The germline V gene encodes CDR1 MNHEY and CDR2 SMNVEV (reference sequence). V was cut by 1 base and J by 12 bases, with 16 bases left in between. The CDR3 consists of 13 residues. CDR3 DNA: TGTGCCAGCAGTTTATTAGCCAGGGTAGATCTGTACTTC. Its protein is CASSLLARVDLYF.

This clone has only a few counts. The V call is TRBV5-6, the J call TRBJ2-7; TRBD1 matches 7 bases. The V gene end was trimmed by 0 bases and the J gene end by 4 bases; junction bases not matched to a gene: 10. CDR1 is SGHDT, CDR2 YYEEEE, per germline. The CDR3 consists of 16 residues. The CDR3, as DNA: TGTGCCAGCAGCTTGGGGCTAGGGGGCCTCGGGTACGAGCAGTACTTC. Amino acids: CASSLGLGGLGYEQYF. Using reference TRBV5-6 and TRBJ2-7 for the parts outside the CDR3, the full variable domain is DAGVTQSPTHLIKTRGQQVTLRCSPKSGHDTVSWYQQALGQGPQFIFQYYEEEERQRGNFPDRFSGHQFPNYSSELNVNALLLGDSALYLCASSLGLGGLGYEQYFGPGTRLTVT.

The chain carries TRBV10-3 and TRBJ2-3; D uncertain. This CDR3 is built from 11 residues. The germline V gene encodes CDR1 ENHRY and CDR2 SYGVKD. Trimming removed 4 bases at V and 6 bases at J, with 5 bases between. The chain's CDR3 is CAISVGDTQYF. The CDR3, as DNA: TGTGCCATCAGTGTTGGGGATACGCAGTATTTT.

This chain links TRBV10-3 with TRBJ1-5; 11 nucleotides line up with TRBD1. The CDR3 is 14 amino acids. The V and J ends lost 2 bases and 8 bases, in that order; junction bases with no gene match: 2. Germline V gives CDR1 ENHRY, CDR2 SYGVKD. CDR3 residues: CAISEGTGGEPQHF. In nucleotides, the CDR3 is TGTGCCATCAGTGAGGGGACAGGGGGAGAGCCCCAGCATTTT.

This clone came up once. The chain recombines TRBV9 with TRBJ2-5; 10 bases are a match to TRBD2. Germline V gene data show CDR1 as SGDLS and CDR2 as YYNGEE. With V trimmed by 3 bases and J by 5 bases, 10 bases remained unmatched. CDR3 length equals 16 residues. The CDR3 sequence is CASSATGLASLETQYF. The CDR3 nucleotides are TGTGCCAGCAGCGCAACGGGACTAGCGAGTTTGGAGACCCAGTACTTC.

CDR3 DNA: TGTGCCAGCAGCCTACAGGGTTCAGGAAACACCATATATTTT. This encodes CASSLQGSGNTIYF. The chain carries TRBV5-4 and TRBJ1-3; D is possibly TRBD1 (6 bases). CDR1 SGHNT and CDR2 YYREEE come from the germline V gene (reference sequence). Trimming left V 4 bases short and J 4 bases short, with 12 bases between. This CDR3 contains 14 residues.

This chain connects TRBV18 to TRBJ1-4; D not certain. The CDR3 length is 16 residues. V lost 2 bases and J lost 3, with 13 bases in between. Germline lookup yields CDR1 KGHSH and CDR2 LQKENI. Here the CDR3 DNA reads TGTGCCAGCTCACCAGCAATCGCAGCTTCTAATGAAAAACTGTTTTTT. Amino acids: CASSPAIAASNEKLFF.

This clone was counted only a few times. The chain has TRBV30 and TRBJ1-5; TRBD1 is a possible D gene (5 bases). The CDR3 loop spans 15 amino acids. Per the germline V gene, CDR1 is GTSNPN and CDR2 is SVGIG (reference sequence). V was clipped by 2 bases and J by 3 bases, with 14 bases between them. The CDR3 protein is CAWSRGSTYNQPQHF. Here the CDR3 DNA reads TGTGCCTGGAGTCGGGGGTCGACTTACAATCAGCCCCAGCATTTT.

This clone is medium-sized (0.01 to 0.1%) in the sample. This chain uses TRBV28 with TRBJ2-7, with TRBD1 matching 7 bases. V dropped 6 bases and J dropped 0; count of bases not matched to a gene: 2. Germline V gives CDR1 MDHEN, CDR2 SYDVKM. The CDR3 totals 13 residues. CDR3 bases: TGTGCCAGCAGGACAGGGCCCTCCTACGAGCAGTACTTC. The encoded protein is CASRTGPSYEQYF. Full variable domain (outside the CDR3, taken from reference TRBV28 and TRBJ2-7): DVKVTQSSRYLVKRTGEKVFLECVQDMDHENMFWYRQDPGLGLRLIYFSYDVKMKEKGDIPEGYSVSREKKERFSLILESASTNQTSMYLCASRTGPSYEQYFGPGTRLTVT.